This TCR beta chain was recovered during a study of molecular identifiers for immune sequencing clone quantification. Findings and caveats of the study: Barcode collisions between identical TCR molecules could shrink estimates of highly expanded clone sizes. Spiked-in Jurkat TCR RNA corresponding to one cell was reported as detectable against approximately 1 million naive cells. Whereas naive cells kept under 1% of molecules in clones above 20 RNA copies, such clones held over 99% in effectors.

TCRdb used MiXCR to reprocess the PCR reads, holding one entry per CDR3 protein. The data contain some 650,000 distinct CDR3 sequences, just under 20% of them seen just once; the ten biggest clones take up 0.75% to 0.95%. Sorted cell numbers of roughly 17,000 to 1,100,000, with 10%, 30% or 50% RNA, served as input for naive CD8 libraries. This CDR3 spans 15 amino acids. Trimming shortened V by 4 bases and J by 1 base, and 11 bases separated the two germline ends. Germline CDR1 reads SGHTS; CDR2 reads YDEGEE. About this clonotype itself: Antigen: not known.

The origin of this receptor is a human donor in good health. Some libraries in this study had Jurkat cell RNA spiked in. V and J are TRBV5-8 and TRBJ1-4; D is ambiguous. Source material: naive CD8+ T cells from blood, with Jurkat cell RNA spiked in. Noted subset: FACS-sorted CD8+CD4-CCR7+CD45RA+ naive T cells. DNA of the CDR3: TGTGCCAGCAGCCCGGACGGCCGAACTAATGAAAAACTGTTTTTT. This codes for CASSPDGRTNEKLFF.